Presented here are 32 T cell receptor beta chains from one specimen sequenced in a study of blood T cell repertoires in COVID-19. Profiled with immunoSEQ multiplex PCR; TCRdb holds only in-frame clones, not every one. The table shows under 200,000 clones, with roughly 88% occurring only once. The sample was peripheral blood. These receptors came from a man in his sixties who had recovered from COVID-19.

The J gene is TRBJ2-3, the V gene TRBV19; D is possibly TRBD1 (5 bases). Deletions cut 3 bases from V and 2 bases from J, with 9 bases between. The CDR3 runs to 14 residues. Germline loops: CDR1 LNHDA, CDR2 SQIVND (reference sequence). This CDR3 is CASSIPGHTDTQYF. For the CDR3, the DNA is TGTGCCAGTAGTATTCCCGGACACACAGATACGCAGTATTTT.

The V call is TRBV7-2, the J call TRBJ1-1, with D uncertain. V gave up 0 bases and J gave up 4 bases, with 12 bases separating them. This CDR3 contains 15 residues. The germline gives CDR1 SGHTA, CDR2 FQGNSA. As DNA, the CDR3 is TGTGCCAGCAGCTTAGCAGGGAGAGTCGGCACTGAAGCTTTCTTT. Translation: CASSLAGRVGTEAFF.

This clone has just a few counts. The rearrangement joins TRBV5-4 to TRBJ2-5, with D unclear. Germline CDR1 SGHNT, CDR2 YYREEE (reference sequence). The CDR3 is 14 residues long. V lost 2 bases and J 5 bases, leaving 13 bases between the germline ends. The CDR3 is CASSFPGLKETQYF. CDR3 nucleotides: TGTGCCAGCAGCTTTCCCGGGTTAAAGGAGACCCAGTACTTC.

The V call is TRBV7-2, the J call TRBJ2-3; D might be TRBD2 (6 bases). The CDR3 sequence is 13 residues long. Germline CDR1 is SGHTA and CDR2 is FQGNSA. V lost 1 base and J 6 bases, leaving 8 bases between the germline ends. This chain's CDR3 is CASSLDGRDTQYF. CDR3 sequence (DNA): TGTGCCAGCAGCTTAGATGGGAGGGATACGCAGTATTTT. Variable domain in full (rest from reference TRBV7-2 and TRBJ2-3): GAGVSQSPSNKVTEKGKDVELRCDPISGHTALYWYRQSLGQGLEFLIYFQGNSAPDKSGLPSDRFSAERTGGSVSTLTIQRTQQEDSAVYLCASSLDGRDTQYFGPGTRLTVL.

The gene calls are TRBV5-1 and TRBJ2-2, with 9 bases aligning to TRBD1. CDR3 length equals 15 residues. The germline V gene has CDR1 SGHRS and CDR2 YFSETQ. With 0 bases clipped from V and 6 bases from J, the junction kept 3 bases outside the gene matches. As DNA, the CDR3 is TGCGCCAGCAGCTTGGCGGGACAGGGCGCCGGGGAGCTGTTTTTT. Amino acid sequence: CASSLAGQGAGELFF.

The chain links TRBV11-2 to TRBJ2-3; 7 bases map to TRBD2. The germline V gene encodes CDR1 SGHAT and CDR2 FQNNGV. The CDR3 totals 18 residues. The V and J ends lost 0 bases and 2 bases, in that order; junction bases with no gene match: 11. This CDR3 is CASSLELVWGGPTDTQYF. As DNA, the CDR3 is TGTGCCAGCAGCTTAGAATTGGTATGGGGGGGACCCACAGATACGCAGTATTTT.

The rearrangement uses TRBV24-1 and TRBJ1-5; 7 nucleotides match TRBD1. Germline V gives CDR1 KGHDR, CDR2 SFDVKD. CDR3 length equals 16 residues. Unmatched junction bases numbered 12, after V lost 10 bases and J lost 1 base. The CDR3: CATGPADRASNQPQHF. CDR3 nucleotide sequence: TGTGCCACGGGGCCCGCCGACAGGGCGAGCAATCAGCCCCAGCATTTT.

The CDR3 bases are TGCGCCAGCAGCCAAGATAGGAGGGGGCTTGCGGGAGGCTACACCTTC. This gives the protein CASSQDRRGLAGGYTF. The chain carries TRBV4-3 and TRBJ1-2; TRBD1 aligns across 7 bases. The CDR3 is 16 residues long. CDR1 LGHNA and CDR2 YSLEER come from the germline V gene. J was trimmed by 8 bases and V by 0 bases; bases with no gene match: 12.

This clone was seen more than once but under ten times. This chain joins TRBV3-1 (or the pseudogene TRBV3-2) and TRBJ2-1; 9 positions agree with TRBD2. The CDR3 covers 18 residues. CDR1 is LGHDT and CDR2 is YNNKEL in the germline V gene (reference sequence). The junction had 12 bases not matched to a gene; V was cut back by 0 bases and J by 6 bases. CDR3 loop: CASSQEYIRGLASNEQFF. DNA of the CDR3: TGTGCCAGCAGCCAAGAATATATTCGGGGACTAGCTTCCAATGAGCAGTTCTTC.

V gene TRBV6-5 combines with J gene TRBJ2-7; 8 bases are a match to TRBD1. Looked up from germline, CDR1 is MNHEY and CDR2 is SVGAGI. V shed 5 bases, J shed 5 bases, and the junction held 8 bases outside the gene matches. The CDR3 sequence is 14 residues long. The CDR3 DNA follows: TGTGCCAGCAGTATCGGACAGGGTTCTGACGAGCAGTACTTC. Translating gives CASSIGQGSDEQYF.

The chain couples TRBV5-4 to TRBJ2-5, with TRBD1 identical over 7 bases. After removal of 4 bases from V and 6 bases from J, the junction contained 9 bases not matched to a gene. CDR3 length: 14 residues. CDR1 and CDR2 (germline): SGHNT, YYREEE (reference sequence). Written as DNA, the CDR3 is TGTGCCAGCAGCCCCGACAGGGTGGTAAAGACCCAGTACTTC. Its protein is CASSPDRVVKTQYF.

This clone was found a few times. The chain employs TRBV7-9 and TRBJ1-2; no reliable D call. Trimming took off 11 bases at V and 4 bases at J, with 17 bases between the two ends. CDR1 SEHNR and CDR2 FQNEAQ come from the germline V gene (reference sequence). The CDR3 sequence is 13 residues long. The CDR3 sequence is CAYERNRIYGYTF. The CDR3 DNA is TGTGCCTACGAGCGGAATAGAATCTATGGCTACACCTTC.

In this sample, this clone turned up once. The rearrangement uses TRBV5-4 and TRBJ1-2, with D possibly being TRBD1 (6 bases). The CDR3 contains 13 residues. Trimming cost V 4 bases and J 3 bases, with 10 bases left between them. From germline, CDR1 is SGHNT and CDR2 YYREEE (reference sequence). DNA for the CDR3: TGTGCCAGCAGCCAAGGGGGAGACTATGGCTACACCTTC. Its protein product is CASSQGGDYGYTF.

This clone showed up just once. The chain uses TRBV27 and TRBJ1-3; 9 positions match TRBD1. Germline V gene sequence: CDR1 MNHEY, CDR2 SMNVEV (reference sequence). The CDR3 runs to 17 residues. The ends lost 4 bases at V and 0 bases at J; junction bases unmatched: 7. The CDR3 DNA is TGTGCCAGCAGTTCGGGACAGGGAGGAGGCTCTGGAAACACCATATATTTT. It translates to CASSSGQGGGSGNTIYF.

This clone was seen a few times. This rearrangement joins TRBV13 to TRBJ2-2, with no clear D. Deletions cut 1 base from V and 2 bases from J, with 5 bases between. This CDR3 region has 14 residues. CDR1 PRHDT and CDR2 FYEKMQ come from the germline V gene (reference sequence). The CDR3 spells CASSLDSNTGELFF. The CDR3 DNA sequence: TGTGCCAGCAGCTTAGACAGTAACACCGGGGAGCTGTTTTTT.

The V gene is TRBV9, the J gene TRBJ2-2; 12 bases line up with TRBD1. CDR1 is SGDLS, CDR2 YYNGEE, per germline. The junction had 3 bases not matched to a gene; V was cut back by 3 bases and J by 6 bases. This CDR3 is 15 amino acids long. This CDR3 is CASSGRDRGPGELFF. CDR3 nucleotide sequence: TGTGCCAGCAGCGGCCGGGACAGGGGGCCCGGGGAGCTGTTTTTT.

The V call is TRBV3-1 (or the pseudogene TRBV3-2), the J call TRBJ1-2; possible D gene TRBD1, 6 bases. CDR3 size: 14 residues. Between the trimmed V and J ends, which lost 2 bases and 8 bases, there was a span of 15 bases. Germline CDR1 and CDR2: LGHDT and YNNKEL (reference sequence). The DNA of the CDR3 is TGTGCCAGCAGCCAACAGACAGGCTCCTCGGGCTACACCTTC. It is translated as CASSQQTGSSGYTF.

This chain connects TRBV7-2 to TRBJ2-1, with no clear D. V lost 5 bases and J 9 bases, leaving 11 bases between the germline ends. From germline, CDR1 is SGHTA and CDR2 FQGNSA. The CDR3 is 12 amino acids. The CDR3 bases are TGTGCCAGCAGCGCAGATACAAGTGAGCAGTTCTTC. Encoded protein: CASSADTSEQFF.

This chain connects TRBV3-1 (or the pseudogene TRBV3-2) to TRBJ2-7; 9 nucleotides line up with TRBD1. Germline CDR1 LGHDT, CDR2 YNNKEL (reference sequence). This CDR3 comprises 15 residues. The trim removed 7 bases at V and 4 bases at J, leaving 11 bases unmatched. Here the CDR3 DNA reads TGTGCCAGCATACTCGGGACAGGGAGACTGTACGAGCAGTACTTC. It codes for CASILGTGRLYEQYF.

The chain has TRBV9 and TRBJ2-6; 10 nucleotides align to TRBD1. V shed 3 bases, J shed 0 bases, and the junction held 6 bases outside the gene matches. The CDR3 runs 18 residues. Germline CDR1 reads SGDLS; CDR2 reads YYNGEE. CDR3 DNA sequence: TGTGCCAGCAGCGGTAGGGGGACAGGGGTCTCTGGGGCCAACGTCCTGACTTTC. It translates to CASSGRGTGVSGANVLTF.

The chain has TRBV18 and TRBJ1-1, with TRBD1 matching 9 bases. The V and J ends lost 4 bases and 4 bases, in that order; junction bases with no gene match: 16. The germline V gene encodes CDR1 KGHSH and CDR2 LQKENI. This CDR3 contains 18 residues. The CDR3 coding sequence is TGTGCCAGCTCACGCTCCGGGACAGGGCGAGGGGCGAGCACTGAAGCTTTCTTT. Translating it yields CASSRSGTGRGASTEAFF.

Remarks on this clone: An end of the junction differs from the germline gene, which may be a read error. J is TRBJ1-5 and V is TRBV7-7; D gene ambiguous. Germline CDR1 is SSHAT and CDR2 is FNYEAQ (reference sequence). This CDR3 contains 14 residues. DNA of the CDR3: TGTGCTAGCAGCCCCTTGGCTAGCAATCAGCCCCAGCATTTT. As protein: CASSPLASNQPQHF.

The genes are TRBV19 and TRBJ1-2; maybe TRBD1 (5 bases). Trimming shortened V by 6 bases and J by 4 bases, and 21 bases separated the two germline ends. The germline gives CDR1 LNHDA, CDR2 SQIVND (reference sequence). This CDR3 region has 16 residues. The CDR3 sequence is CASSLYGGIGTYGYTF. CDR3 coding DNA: TGTGCCAGTAGCCTCTACGGGGGTATCGGAACCTATGGCTACACCTTC.

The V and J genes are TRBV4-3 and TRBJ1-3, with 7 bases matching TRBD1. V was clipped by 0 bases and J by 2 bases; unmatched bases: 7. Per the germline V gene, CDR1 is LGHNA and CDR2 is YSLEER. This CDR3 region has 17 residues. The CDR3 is CASSQDRVQGTGNTIYF. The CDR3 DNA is TGCGCCAGCAGCCAAGATCGAGTACAGGGGACTGGAAACACCATATATTTT.

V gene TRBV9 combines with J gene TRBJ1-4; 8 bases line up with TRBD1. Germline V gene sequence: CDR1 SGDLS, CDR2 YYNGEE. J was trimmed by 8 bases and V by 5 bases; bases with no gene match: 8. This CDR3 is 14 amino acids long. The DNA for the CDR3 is TGTGCCAGCAGTGCGGACAGGGAGAGGGAAAAACTGTTTTTT. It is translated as CASSADREREKLFF.

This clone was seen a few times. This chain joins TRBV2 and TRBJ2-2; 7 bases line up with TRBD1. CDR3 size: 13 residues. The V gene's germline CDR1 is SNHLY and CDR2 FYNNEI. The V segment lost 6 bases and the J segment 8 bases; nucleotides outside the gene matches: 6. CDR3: CASSETGVGELFF. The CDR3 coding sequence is TGTGCCAGCAGCGAAACAGGGGTAGGGGAGCTGTTTTTT.

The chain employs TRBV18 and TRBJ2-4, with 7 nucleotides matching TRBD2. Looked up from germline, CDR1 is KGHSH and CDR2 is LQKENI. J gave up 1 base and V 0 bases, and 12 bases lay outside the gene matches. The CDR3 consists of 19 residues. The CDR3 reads CASSPPPLRAGGAKNIQYF. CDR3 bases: TGTGCCAGCTCACCACCTCCCCTCAGGGCCGGGGGGGCCAAAAACATTCAGTACTTC.

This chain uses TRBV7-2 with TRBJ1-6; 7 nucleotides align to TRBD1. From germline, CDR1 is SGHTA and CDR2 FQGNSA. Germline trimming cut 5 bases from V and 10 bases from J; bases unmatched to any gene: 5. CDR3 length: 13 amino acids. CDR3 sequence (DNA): TGTGCCAGCAGCCTTGAGGGGGCATCACCCCTCCACTTT. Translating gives CASSLEGASPLHF.

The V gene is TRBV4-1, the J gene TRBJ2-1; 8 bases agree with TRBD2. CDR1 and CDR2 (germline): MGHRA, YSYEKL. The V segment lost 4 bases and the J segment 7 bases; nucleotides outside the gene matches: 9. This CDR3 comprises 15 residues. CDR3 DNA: TGCGCCAGCAGCCGAACTGCGGGGGGCAGGAATGAGCAGTTCTTC. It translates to CASSRTAGGRNEQFF.

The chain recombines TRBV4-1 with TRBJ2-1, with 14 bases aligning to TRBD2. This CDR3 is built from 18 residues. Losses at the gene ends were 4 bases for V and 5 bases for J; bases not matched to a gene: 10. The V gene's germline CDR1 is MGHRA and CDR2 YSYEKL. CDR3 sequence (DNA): TGCGCCAGCAGCCCCGGGACTAGCGGGGGTCCATCCGACAATGAGCAGTTCTTC. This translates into CASSPGTSGGPSDNEQFF.

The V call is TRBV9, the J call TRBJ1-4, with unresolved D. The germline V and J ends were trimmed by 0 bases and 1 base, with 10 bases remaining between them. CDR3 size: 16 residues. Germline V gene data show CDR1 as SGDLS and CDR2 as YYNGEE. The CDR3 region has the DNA TGTGCCAGCAGCGTAGGAGTCGGCGGAACTAATGAAAAACTGTTTTTT. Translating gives CASSVGVGGTNEKLFF.

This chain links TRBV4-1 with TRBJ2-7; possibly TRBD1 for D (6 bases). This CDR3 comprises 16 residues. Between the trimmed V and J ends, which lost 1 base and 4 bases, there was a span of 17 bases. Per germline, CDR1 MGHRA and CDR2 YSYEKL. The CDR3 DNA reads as TGCGCCAGCAGCCAAGCGGGGCAGGGGAAGAAGTACGAGCAGTACTTC. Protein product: CASSQAGQGKKYEQYF.